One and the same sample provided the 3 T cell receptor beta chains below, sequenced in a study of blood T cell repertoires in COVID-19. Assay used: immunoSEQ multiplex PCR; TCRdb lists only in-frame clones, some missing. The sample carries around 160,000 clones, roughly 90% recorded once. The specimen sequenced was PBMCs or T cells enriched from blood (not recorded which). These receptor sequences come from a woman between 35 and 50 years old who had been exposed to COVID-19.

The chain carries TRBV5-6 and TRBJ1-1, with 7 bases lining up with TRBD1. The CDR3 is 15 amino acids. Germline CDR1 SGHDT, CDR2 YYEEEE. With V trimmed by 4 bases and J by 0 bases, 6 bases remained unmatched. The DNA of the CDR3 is TGTGCCAGCAGCGTTGACAGGGCATTGAACACTGAAGCTTTCTTT. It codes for CASSVDRALNTEAFF. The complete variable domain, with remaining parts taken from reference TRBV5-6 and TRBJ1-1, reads DAGVTQSPTHLIKTRGQQVTLRCSPKSGHDTVSWYQQALGQGPQFIFQYYEEEERQRGNFPDRFSGHQFPNYSSELNVNALLLGDSALYLCASSVDRALNTEAFFGQGTRLTVV.

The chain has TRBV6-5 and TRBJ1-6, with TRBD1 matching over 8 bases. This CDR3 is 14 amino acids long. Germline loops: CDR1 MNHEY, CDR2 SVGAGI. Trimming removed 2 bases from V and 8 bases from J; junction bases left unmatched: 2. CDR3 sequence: CASSYADRDSPLHF. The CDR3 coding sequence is TGTGCCAGCAGTTACGCGGACAGGGATTCACCCCTCCACTTT.

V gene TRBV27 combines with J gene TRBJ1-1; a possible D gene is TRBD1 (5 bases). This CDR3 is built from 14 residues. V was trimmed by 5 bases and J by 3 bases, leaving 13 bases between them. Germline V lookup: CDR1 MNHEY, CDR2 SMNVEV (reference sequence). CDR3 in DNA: TGTGCCAGCAGTATGTACACGGGGGACACTGAAGCTTTCTTT. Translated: CASSMYTGDTEAFF.